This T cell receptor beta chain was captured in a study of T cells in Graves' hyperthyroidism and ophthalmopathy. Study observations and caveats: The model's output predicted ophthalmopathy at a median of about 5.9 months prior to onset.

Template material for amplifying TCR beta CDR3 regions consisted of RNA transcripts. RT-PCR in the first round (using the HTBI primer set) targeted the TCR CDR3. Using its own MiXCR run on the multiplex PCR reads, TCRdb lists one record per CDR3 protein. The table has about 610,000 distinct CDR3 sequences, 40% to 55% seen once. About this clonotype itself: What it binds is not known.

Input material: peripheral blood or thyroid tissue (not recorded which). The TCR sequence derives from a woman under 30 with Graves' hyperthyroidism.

The CDR3 sequence is CASEGQSNQPQHF. The CDR3 nucleotides are TGTGCCAGCGAGGGACAGTCCAATCAGCCCCAGCATTTT. The chain has TRBV2 and TRBJ1-5, with TRBD1 identical over 7 bases. The length of the CDR3 is 13 residues. Trimming took 8 bases from V and 3 from J; bases not matched to a gene: 4. Germline lookup yields CDR1 SNHLY and CDR2 FYNNEI.